This T cell receptor beta chain derives from a study of early T cells in non-severe SARS-CoV-2 infection. As for the study in general: Sequencing of bulk RNA from unsorted whole blood was done, without chain pairing.

Unique molecular identifiers were attached to individual cDNA molecules. One entry per CDR3 protein results from TCRdb running MiXCR on the 5' RACE reads. The sample shows roughly 120,000 distinct CDR3 sequences, approximately 15% of them seen only once. Study-wide results and caveats: Comparison of clonotypes with VDJdb favored anti-spike CD8 responses while missing private and CD4 specificities.

The CDR3 has 17 residues. From germline, CDR1 is SEHNR and CDR2 FQNEAQ (reference sequence). The V gene end was trimmed by 5 bases and the J gene end by 6 bases; junction bases not matched to a gene: 14. This clonotype occurred a few times. The antigen is undetermined. This clonotype was sampled from an adult who was a healthcare worker with PCR-confirmed SARS-CoV-2 infection or an uninfected control (not recorded which). This rearrangement joins TRBV7-9 to TRBJ2-1; 9 nucleotides match TRBD2. Sequences were obtained from whole blood. This chain's CDR3 is CASSPYSGGPSTNEQFF. CDR3 in DNA: TGTGCCAGCAGCCCATACAGCGGGGGGCCCTCTACCAATGAGCAGTTCTTC.